This TCR beta chain was retrieved from a study of blood T cell repertoires in COVID-19 (dated by TCRdb to 2020 to 2022). As for the study more broadly: Samples covering the acute and convalescent phases of COVID-19 were provided by collaborators in the United States, Italy and Spain. The samples were drawn from the first 160 participants of the ongoing ImmuneRACE study and from 950 to 1,500 subjects provided by 6 global collaborators. Where available, HLA class I and class II types were obtained from metadata supplied by the sample provider rather than from assay-based typing. The sample metadata nearly always contained a de-identified subject ID, COVID-19 status, age in years and sex. The dataset comprised deeply sampled blood TCRbeta repertoires from subjects exposed to, actively infected with, or recovered from COVID-19. The repertoires were released in a freely available public database meant as a resource for research on the immune response to SARS-CoV-2. The material from the prospective study consisted of cDNA or gDNA derived from T cells, B-cell-depleted T cells, or PBMCs. The study at large found these results: The quantity of clinical and demographic metadata differed by source and by participant and was supplied without curation.

The cysteine opens and the phenylalanine closes a CDR3 of 11 amino acids. The retained sequence is limited to the CDR3, 33 bases, with the frame set at the first base. V loses 6 bases at its end and J loses 7 bases; junction bases beyond the gene matches: 1. CDR1 is given as SGHAT and CDR2 as FQNNGV, both from the germline V gene. Concerning this clone itself: Its recognized antigen is unknown. No qualities accompany the bases; no much larger clone lies one base away.

The immunoSEQ Assay, a bias-controlled multiplex PCR, was used to amplify TCRbeta CDR3 regions from genomic DNA. As for the authors' bioinformatics: Within the assay, amplification of reference gene primers was used to estimate how many nucleated cells each sample contained. Sequence reads were collapsed and filtered to measure the absolute abundance of every unique TCRbeta CDR3 rearrangement. For each sample, productive Simpson clonality was calculated as the square root of Simpson's diversity index over productive rearrangements. TCRdb's version of the immuneACCESS table is confined to in-frame rearrangements and falls short of the full clone set. An unresolved V gene accounts for under half of the shortfall where checked; the remainder is of unknown origin. That table supplies the V and J calls and clone size; D and trimming were determined from the DNA. The sample data list roughly 320,000 clones, and just under 90% of these were observed just once. Clones ranked in the top ten supply approximately 1.8% of the sample.

In Seattle, one collaborating source enrolled patients while the infection was active and tracked those patients longitudinally over the course of disease. Collaborating institutions collected whole blood in K2EDTA tubes following their own protocols. Collaborator samples were shipped for TCRbeta analysis as frozen whole blood, isolated PBMCs, or DNA extracted from either sample type. Material: peripheral blood. The receptor's source is a woman aged 30 to 39 with COVID-19, enrolled during active disease. The chain is assembled from TRBV11-2 and TRBJ2-3, with 7 junctional bases fitting TRBD2. CDR3 loop: CASRRGNTQYF. The nucleotide sequence is given as TGTGCCAGCAGGCGGGGGAATACGCAGTATTTT.